This TCR beta chain emerged from a study of OX40 agonist ivuxolimab in advanced cancers. For the study in its entirety: Ivuxolimab was an agonistic, fully human IgG2 monoclonal antibody directed against OX40 (CD134), a costimulatory receptor. Intravenous ivuxolimab was administered to patients every 2 weeks at six dose levels: 0.01, 0.1, 0.3, 1.5, 3 and 10 mg/kg. Of the 50 or so patients in dose escalation, some 20 had hepatocellular carcinoma, some 15 had melanoma, 9 had renal cell carcinoma and 9 had head and neck cancer. In the dose-escalation cohort, around four fifths of patients were male, and the mean age was around 60 years, with a range of about 23 to 90. Patients were allowed to have had prior anti-PD-1, anti-PD-L1 or anti-CTLA-4 therapy, and around 37% of the dose-escalation patients had previously received checkpoint inhibitors. Three dose-escalation patients achieved partial responses, one with hepatocellular carcinoma and two with cutaneous melanoma. Peripheral TCRbeta sequencing aimed to test whether ivuxolimab altered TCR sequence diversity and caused clonal T-cell expansion. The monotherapy dose-escalation portion (N ≈ 57 patients) of the phase I ivuxolimab trial is reported in the paper. Results the study describes overall, beyond this receptor: The antigen specificity of the peripheral T cells that underwent clonal expansion was not determined. On average, CD8+ T cells showed more expanded clones than CD4+ T cells after ivuxolimab. Clonal expansion of both CD4+ and CD8+ blood T cells was observed from baseline to week 6 at doses 0.1 to 3.0 mg/kg. In partial responders in the 0.1-3.0 mg/kg groups, normalized peripheral clonal expansion was found to be among the lowest, especially among CD8+ T cells. Low levels of normalized T-cell clonal expansion were also shown by some nonresponding patients.

Notes on this clone: Its antigen has not been determined. No base quality information exists; no much larger clone differs at one position.

To sequence the TCRbeta CDR3 region, genomic DNA was isolated from the sorted cells. The immunoSEQ Assay was used to sequence the TCRbeta CDR3 regions. TCRdb re-hosts the immuneACCESS table, in-frame sequences only. Its copies lack some clones; in the studies checked, an unresolved V gene accounts for under half of them, and the cause for the rest is not known. This sample holds about 14,000 clones; less than 95% were observed only once. In total, the top ten clones hold 23% of the sample. The trial excluded patients who had a history of autoimmune disease or were on systemic immunosuppression. Peripheral blood for TCR sequencing was collected from all dose cohorts at baseline, on cycle 4 day 1, and on cycle 7 day 1. Samples were obtained from an open-label, multicenter, first-in-human phase I dose-escalation trial of ivuxolimab. Adults with locally advanced or metastatic melanoma, renal cell, hepatocellular, or head and neck squamous cell carcinoma were enrolled in the trial. Before TCR sequencing, CD4+ T cells and CD8+ T cells from peripheral blood were sorted into separate populations.

Relative to germline, V is 0 bases shorter and J is 4 bases shorter, with 12 bases between their ends. The CDR3 starts with the cysteine, ends with the phenylalanine, and has 15 residues. The kept DNA is CDR3 alone, 45 bases in frame from the first base. From a lookup of the germline V gene, CDR1 and CDR2 are MDHEN and SYDVKM. The source is an adult with an advanced solid tumor such as melanoma, head and neck, liver or kidney cancer. The chain links TRBV28 with TRBJ1-1; possibly the D gene is TRBD1, per 5 matching bases. The specimen comprised CD4+ or CD8+ T cells sorted from blood, sampled in a trial of the OX40 agonist ivuxolimab. The bases are TGTGCCAGCAGTTTATGGCAGGGTTCTATCACTGAAGCTTTCTTT. This codes for CASSLWQGSITEAFF.